This TCR beta chain came from a study of T cell responses to AZD1222 COVID-19 vaccine. Findings and limits, study-wide: Seropositive status at baseline applied to only 5 or 6 AZD1222 recipients. Clonal diversity was possibly underestimated, and the donors were mostly white British, with more females. Rises in breadth and depth of Spike-specific TCRs came after two AZD1222 doses.

V was trimmed by 6 bases and J by 6 bases, leaving 17 bases between them. CDR1 is MDHEN, CDR2 SYDVKM, per germline. The length of the CDR3 is 14 residues. Turning to this clone: Its antigen remains unknown.

Produced via immunoSEQ multiplex PCR; TCRdb's table is partial and in-frame only. The sample has approximately 270,000 clones; about 94% are singletons. The receptor's source is an adult who received the AZD1222 COVID-19 vaccine. The sequences come from peripheral blood, collected 28 days after the second AZD1222 dose. The chain recombines TRBV28 with TRBJ1-2, with D unclear. CDR3 protein: CASSPAWLMDGYTF. In nucleotides, the CDR3 is TGTGCCAGCAGCCCAGCGTGGTTGATGGATGGCTACACCTTC.